The clone carrying this T cell receptor (beta chain) was detected ten times or more. According to the study, TCR beta libraries were built with iRepertoire HTBI primers and CDR3-region Arm-PCR. MiXCR was run by TCRdb on the multiplex PCR reads, yielding one entry per CDR3 protein. This sample carries approximately 470,000 distinct CDR3 sequences, around 15% of them seen once, and the ten largest clones take 10% to 15%. The time point here: newly diagnosed GD, antithyroid drugs for less than 3 months. With RNA extracted from PBMCs as input, the TCR library was made. This CDR3 contains 17 residues. V gave up 2 bases and J gave up 2 bases; unmatched junction bases: 7. Germline V gene data show CDR1 as MNHEY and CDR2 as SVGAGI. The data were taken from a study of regulatory T cells in long-lasting Graves disease. Study-wide context: Newly diagnosed Graves' patients had under 3 months of antithyroid drugs.

The sample also formed part of further work on T cells in Graves' hyperthyroidism and ophthalmopathy.

The sequences come from peripheral blood mononuclear cells (PBMCs), collected at new diagnosis, from a patient treated with antithyroid drugs. The chain carries TRBV6-5 and TRBJ2-1; the match to TRBD1 covers 9 bases. The receptor's source is a man in his forties or fifties with Graves disease. The CDR3 reads CASSYRSTGGPYNEQFF. In nucleotides, the CDR3 is TGTGCCAGCAGTTACCGATCGACAGGGGGACCCTACAATGAGCAGTTCTTC.